This TCR beta chain was recorded in a study of blood T cell repertoires in COVID-19. About the research overall: PBMCs, B-cell-depleted T cells, or T cells provided the cDNA or gDNA that made up the material.

Sequencing was performed with immunoSEQ multiplex PCR; in TCRdb, only in-frame clones are kept and a portion is missing. The repertoire holds over 150,000 clones, with 75% to 85% as singletons. The clonotype originates from a human donor in a cohort sampled during active COVID-19. The sample consisted of peripheral blood.

CDR3 coding DNA: TGTGCCAGCAGTTTGGGGCCAAACAATGAGCAGTTCTTC. Amino acid sequence: CASSLGPNNEQFF. The chain uses TRBV28 and TRBJ2-1; possible D gene TRBD1, 5 bases. Per the germline V gene, CDR1 is MDHEN and CDR2 is SYDVKM. The CDR3 is 13 residues long. The V and J ends lost 3 bases and 5 bases respectively, with 8 bases between them.